This T cell receptor (beta chain) came from a study of T cells in Graves' hyperthyroidism and ophthalmopathy (dated 2019 in TCRdb). About the investigation overall: Peripheral blood was sampled at the time of initial diagnosis, prior to any treatment. The paper describes TCR Vbeta CDR3 sequencing of 130 to 150 peripheral blood samples, made up of about 40 ophthalmopathy patients, some 76 hyperthyroidism patients and 17 progressor patients. In over five Graves' hyperthyroidism patients, the study also compared T-cell repertoires from thyroid tissue with T-cell repertoires from blood. Following sampling, methimazole starting at 30 mg daily was given to hyperthyroidism patients, and high-dose intravenous methylprednisolone was given to ophthalmopathy patients. TCR V-J signatures able to tell the groups apart were searched for in a discovery cohort of 100 patients, of whom about 40 had Graves' ophthalmopathy and 55 to 60 had stable Graves' hyperthyroidism. The roughly 91 discovery patients were randomly divided into training and test sets at a 7:3 ratio. Prospective prediction of ophthalmopathy was tested in an independent validation cohort consisting of 18 to 20 hyperthyroidism patients and more than 15 patients who later progressed to ophthalmopathy.

The TCR beta CDR3 regions were amplified from the RNA transcripts. For the first round of RT-PCR on the TCR CDR3, the HTBI primer set was used together with the Qiagen OneStep RT-PCR kit. The libraries were constructed in a second round of multiplex PCR and then size-selected and purified. Libraries were sequenced paired-end with 100 bp reads on an Illumina HiSeq2000. Concerning the study's data processing: SOAPnuke was used to process the raw data, with reads discarded if the reads contained adapters or uncalled bases, had a mean Phred below 15, or lacked an exact constant-primer or identifier match. COPE v1.2.5 was used to merge high-quality paired reads, and clonotypes were defined as unique nucleotide sequences. Clonotypes were aligned to IMGT TRBV, TRBD and TRBJ reference segments using MiTCR v1.1. The analysis was restricted to V-J combinations with a frequency above 0.0001, which together covered 99.2% of the repertoires. A TCS score was defined as the ratio of F50 (clonal expansion) to E x V (chaos), with BLOSUM62-based TCRdist applied between CDR3 peptides within each V-J. Welch's t-statistics and random forest reduced roughly 540 V-J features to roughly 13, which were used in a naive Bayes classifier (R e1071). The public reads were run again by TCRdb, first through fastp at Q25 and then through MiXCR, and only productive beta chains were kept. Every distinct CDR3 protein forms one entry, paired with its most common genes and DNA. The V and J calls follow TCRdb's processing rather than the paper's. The sample table holds about 560,000 distinct CDR3 sequences, of which over 15% were seen once. Around 19% of the sample is in the top ten clones.

This clonotype was found many times. Which antigen it targets is not known. The record has no base qualities; no much larger clone is one base away. The research as a whole found: During validation, the model predicted progression to ophthalmopathy a median of about 5.9 months ahead of onset, with around 71% sensitivity and around 72% specificity. Sample size was not statistically predetermined, and blinding of investigators to group allocation was not performed. In cross-validation, a model built on a 13 V-J signature told ophthalmopathy apart from stable hyperthyroidism with 85% to 90% sensitivity and 81% to 82% specificity, and in testing the same model reached 80%/75%. Blood samples also contained most of the expanded thyroid clonotypes (frequency above 0.001), which suggests that blood repertoires may reflect thyroid immune responses.

A patient counted as having stable Graves' hyperthyroidism if no progression to ophthalmopathy occurred over 18 months of follow-up. Hyperthyroidism patients were newly diagnosed, had a disease duration of under 2 months, and were aged 18 to 65 years. The study excluded patients with uncontrolled infections, other autoimmune diseases, pregnancy or lactation. Clinical symptoms, serum thyroxine and TRAb, thyroid ultrasound, and orbital computed tomography formed the basis for the diagnoses. PBMCs were isolated from approximately 10 ml of fresh peripheral blood by Ficoll-Paque density gradient centrifugation. Total RNA was extracted using Trizol reagent, and RNA quality was assessed on an Agilent 2100 Bioanalyzer. Taken from the germline V gene, the CDR1 and CDR2 loops are SNHLY and FYNNEI. V and J are truncated by 4 bases and 4 bases respectively, leaving an intervening sequence of 19 bases. Measured from the cysteine to the phenylalanine, the CDR3 is 16 residues long. CDR3 DNA only is kept here, 48 bases in frame from base 1.

The sequencing sample was made of blood. This receptor chain uses TRBV2 and TRBJ1-1; the D segment could be TRBD1, given 5 matching bases. The sequence came from a woman under 30 with Graves' hyperthyroidism. The DNA sequence is TGTGCCAGCAGTGTGGCGTCAGTTGGGGGGGGCACTGAAGCTTTCTTT. Its coded protein is CASSVASVGGGTEAFF.